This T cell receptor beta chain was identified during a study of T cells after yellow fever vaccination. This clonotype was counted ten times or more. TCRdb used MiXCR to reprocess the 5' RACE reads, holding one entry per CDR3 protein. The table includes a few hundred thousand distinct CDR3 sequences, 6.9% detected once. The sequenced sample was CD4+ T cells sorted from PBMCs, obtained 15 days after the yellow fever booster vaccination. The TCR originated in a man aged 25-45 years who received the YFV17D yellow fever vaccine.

CDR3 sequence: CASGLGQQNIQYF. As DNA, the CDR3 is TGCGCCAGCGGCCTGGGACAGCAAAACATTCAGTACTTC. The genes are TRBV5-1 and TRBJ2-4; 7 bases align to TRBD1. The junction had 6 bases not matched to a gene; V was cut back by 7 bases and J by 5 bases. Per germline, CDR1 SGHRS and CDR2 YFSETQ. CDR3 length: 13 residues.